The 19 T cell receptor beta chains listed next were all sequenced from one sample in a study of cytomegalovirus exposure and HLA in healthy donors. Primers: 60 Vbeta forward and 13 Jbeta reverse. The data were produced by immunoSEQ multiplex PCR, yet TCRdb's version contains in-frame clones alone and is incomplete. The sample carries about 130,000 clones, about 73% recorded once. The sequencing sample was made of PBMCs. These receptor sequences come from a woman in her fifties or sixties in good health and CMV-seropositive.

The chain has TRBV10-1 and TRBJ2-1; 9 bases map to TRBD1. Germline V lookup: CDR1 WNHNN, CDR2 SYGVQD (reference sequence). With V trimmed by 8 bases and J by 12 bases, 14 bases remained unmatched. This CDR3 has 14 amino acids. CDR3 coding DNA: TGCGCCAGCCACAGGGGGCGCGAAGGTAAGGGGCAGTTCTTC. Translation: CASHRGREGKGQFF.

This clone was detected only a few times. The chain uses TRBV9 and TRBJ1-1; D gene ambiguous. The germline gives CDR1 SGDLS, CDR2 YYNGEE. CDR3 length equals 14 residues. V shed 2 bases and J shed 5 bases, with 13 bases lying between them. This CDR3 is CASSVGPSGTEAFF. The CDR3 nucleotides read TGTGCCAGCAGCGTCGGGCCTTCGGGAACTGAAGCTTTCTTT. The whole variable domain, filled in from reference TRBV9 and TRBJ1-1, reads DSGVTQTPKHLITATGQRVTLRCSPRSGDLSVYWYQQSLDQGLQFLIQYYNGEERAKGNILERFSAQQFPDLHSELNLSSLELGDSALYFCASSVGPSGTEAFFGQGTRLTVV.

The V and J genes are TRBV5-1 and TRBJ2-1; 7 bases are a match to TRBD1. CDR3 length: 15 residues. Germline V gene lookup returns CDR1 SGHRS and CDR2 YFSETQ. V dropped 4 bases and J dropped 0; count of bases not matched to a gene: 4. The CDR3 here is CASSTDRPSYNEQFF. In DNA form, the CDR3 reads TGCGCCAGCAGCACGGACAGGCCCTCCTACAATGAGCAGTTCTTC. Full variable domain (outside the CDR3, taken from reference TRBV5-1 and TRBJ2-1): KAGVTQTPRYLIKTRGQQVTLSCSPISGHRSVSWYQQTPGQGLQFLFEYFSETQRNKGNFPGRFSGRQFSNSRSEMNVSTLELGDSALYLCASSTDRPSYNEQFFGPGTRLTVL.

CDR3 protein: CASSGNTATNEKLFF. CDR3 DNA: TGCGCCAGCAGCGGTAACACAGCAACTAATGAAAAACTGTTTTTT. This sequence joins TRBV5-1 and TRBJ1-4, with D uncertain. The CDR3 is 15 amino acids. V lost 4 bases and J lost 0, with 10 bases in between. Germline V gives CDR1 SGHRS, CDR2 YFSETQ. The whole variable domain, filled in from reference TRBV5-1 and TRBJ1-4, reads KAGVTQTPRYLIKTRGQQVTLSCSPISGHRSVSWYQQTPGQGLQFLFEYFSETQRNKGNFPGRFSGRQFSNSRSEMNVSTLELGDSALYLCASSGNTATNEKLFFGSGTQLSVL.

The rearrangement uses TRBV19 and TRBJ2-2; TRBD2 matches 9 bases. Germline CDR1 LNHDA, CDR2 SQIVND (reference sequence). With 8 bases clipped from V and 6 bases from J, the junction kept 7 bases outside the gene matches. This CDR3 comprises 14 residues. This CDR3 is CASGAGGWPGELFF. In DNA form, the CDR3 reads TGTGCCAGTGGGGCGGGAGGGTGGCCCGGGGAGCTGTTTTTT.

The chain combines TRBV7-2 with TRBJ2-7; 14 bases match TRBD2. CDR1 is SGHTA and CDR2 is FQGNSA in the germline V gene. Losses at the gene ends were 5 bases for V and 3 bases for J; bases not matched to a gene: 6. The CDR3 has 16 amino acids. The DNA of the CDR3 is TGTGCCAGCAGCCGACTAGCGGGAGGGGGATTCTACGAGCAGTACTTC. Translation gives CASSRLAGGGFYEQYF. Combining the CDR3 with reference TRBV7-2 and TRBJ2-7 gives the whole variable domain GAGVSQSPSNKVTEKGKDVELRCDPISGHTALYWYRQSLGQGLEFLIYFQGNSAPDKSGLPSDRFSAERTGGSVSTLTIQRTQQEDSAVYLCASSRLAGGGFYEQYFGPGTRLTVT.

This chain joins TRBV28 and TRBJ2-7; 9 nucleotides match TRBD2. Trimming at V came to 2 bases and at J to 6 bases, leaving 14 bases not matched to a gene. This CDR3 has 17 residues. Germline V gives CDR1 MDHEN, CDR2 SYDVKM. Here the CDR3 DNA reads TGTGCCAGCAGTTTAAATAGCGGGAGTCTACCCTTCCGCGAGCAGTACTTC. This codes for CASSLNSGSLPFREQYF.

Comment on this clone: The same CDR3 also results from other DNA sequences found in this sample. The chain combines TRBV6-6 with TRBJ1-5; TRBD1 aligns across 8 bases. The junction had 16 bases not matched to a gene; V was cut back by 6 bases and J by 15 bases. The CDR3 runs 14 residues. Germline assignment: CDR1 MNHNY and CDR2 SVGAGI (reference sequence). CDR3 DNA sequence: TGTGCCAGCAGGTTCAATACTCGGACAGGGAAGGGGCATTTT. The encoded protein is CASRFNTRTGKGHF.

V is TRBV5-1 and J is TRBJ2-1; 12 nucleotides line up with TRBD2. The germline CDR1 and CDR2 sequences are SGHRS and YFSETQ. J gave up 9 bases and V 4 bases, and 8 bases lay outside the gene matches. The CDR3 spans 15 residues. The CDR3, as DNA: TGCGCCAGCAGCACCAGGACTAGCGGGAAGTTTGAGCAGTTCTTC. Amino acids: CASSTRTSGKFEQFF.

The genes are TRBV19 and TRBJ2-6, with 7 positions matching TRBD1. In germline, CDR1 is LNHDA, CDR2 SQIVND (reference sequence). There are 16 residues in the CDR3. V lost 8 bases to trimming and J lost 0 bases; unmatched junction nucleotides: 7. CDR3 region: CASHTGARSGANVLTF. CDR3 bases: TGTGCCAGTCATACAGGGGCCCGCTCTGGGGCCAACGTCCTGACTTTC.

The chain combines TRBV5-4 with TRBJ2-7, with 10 positions matching TRBD1. Looked up from germline, CDR1 is SGHNT and CDR2 is YYREEE (reference sequence). The CDR3 has 15 residues. V lost 2 bases to trimming and J lost 3 bases; unmatched junction nucleotides: 5. CDR3 nucleotide sequence: TGTGCCAGCAGCTTATCCGGGACAGGGGTCTACGAGCAGTACTTC. Translating it yields CASSLSGTGVYEQYF.

The chain has TRBV28 and TRBJ1-1; D remains ambiguous. Germline-derived CDR1 and CDR2 are MDHEN and SYDVKM. V lost 2 bases and J 5 bases, leaving 12 bases between the germline ends. There are 14 residues in the CDR3. CDR3 nucleotides: TGTGCCAGCAGTTTAAACGGGGATTGGACTGAAGCTTTCTTT. Translation gives CASSLNGDWTEAFF.

The chain links TRBV5-8 to TRBJ2-1, with no clear D. The V and J ends lost 5 bases and 3 bases respectively, with 9 bases between them. The CDR3 has 13 amino acids. CDR1 SGHTS and CDR2 YDEGEE come from the germline V gene. CDR3 protein: CASSSRFYNEQFF. DNA for the CDR3: TGTGCCAGCAGTTCCAGGTTCTACAATGAGCAGTTCTTC.

CDR3 in DNA: TGTGCCAGCAGCTTAACTTACGACGAGCAGTACTTC. Protein sequence: CASSLTYDEQYF. The chain joins TRBV7-9 to TRBJ2-7, with unresolved D. This CDR3 has 12 amino acids. CDR1 and CDR2 (germline): SEHNR, FQNEAQ (reference sequence). Trimming pared 2 bases from V and 5 bases from J, leaving 7 bases between.

The chain couples TRBV5-6 to TRBJ2-5; the D gene is possibly TRBD2 (6 bases). Per germline, CDR1 SGHDT and CDR2 YYEEEE. V shed 4 bases and J shed 7 bases, with 20 bases lying between them. The CDR3 is 15 residues long. CDR3 in amino acids: CASSPGDFEIRTQYF. The DNA of the CDR3 is TGTGCCAGCAGCCCGGGGGATTTTGAAATCCGGACCCAGTACTTC. Full variable domain (remainder filled in from reference TRBV5-6 and TRBJ2-5): DAGVTQSPTHLIKTRGQQVTLRCSPKSGHDTVSWYQQALGQGPQFIFQYYEEEERQRGNFPDRFSGHQFPNYSSELNVNALLLGDSALYLCASSPGDFEIRTQYFGPGTRLLVL.

This rearrangement joins TRBV7-2 to TRBJ1-2; unclear D gene. This CDR3 comprises 13 residues. V was trimmed by 4 bases and J by 5 bases, leaving 11 bases between them. Germline values: CDR1 SGHTA, CDR2 FQGNSA. The CDR3 sequence is CASSSTTSYGYTF. The CDR3 nucleotides read TGTGCCAGCAGCTCAACGACTTCGTATGGCTACACCTTC.

This rearrangement joins TRBV4-1 to TRBJ2-5; TRBD1 agrees at 8 bases. This CDR3 spans 14 amino acids. CDR1 and CDR2 from the germline V gene are MGHRA and YSYEKL. The V segment lost 3 bases and the J segment 5 bases; nucleotides outside the gene matches: 5. CDR3 sequence: CASSQGQATETQYF. The CDR3 DNA reads as TGCGCCAGCAGCCAGGGACAGGCAACGGAGACCCAGTACTTC.

V usage is TRBV7-2 and J usage is TRBJ2-7; D perhaps matches TRBD2 (5 bases). The CDR3 spans 15 residues. CDR1 SGHTA and CDR2 FQGNSA come from the germline V gene. V lost 2 bases to trimming and J lost 2 bases, with 13 bases between them. CDR3 residues: CASSLSPSGTYEQYF. DNA of the CDR3: TGTGCCAGCAGCTTATCCCCTTCGGGAACCTACGAGCAGTACTTC.

The V and J genes are TRBV6-1 and TRBJ1-2; 10 bases agree with TRBD1. CDR3 length: 13 amino acids. The J segment lost 8 bases and the V segment lost 11 bases, leaving 11 bases of the junction unmatched. Germline V gives CDR1 MNHNS, CDR2 SASEGT. The CDR3 protein is CAAGRQGARGYTF. CDR3 DNA: TGTGCCGCTGGGCGACAGGGGGCGCGGGGCTACACCTTC.